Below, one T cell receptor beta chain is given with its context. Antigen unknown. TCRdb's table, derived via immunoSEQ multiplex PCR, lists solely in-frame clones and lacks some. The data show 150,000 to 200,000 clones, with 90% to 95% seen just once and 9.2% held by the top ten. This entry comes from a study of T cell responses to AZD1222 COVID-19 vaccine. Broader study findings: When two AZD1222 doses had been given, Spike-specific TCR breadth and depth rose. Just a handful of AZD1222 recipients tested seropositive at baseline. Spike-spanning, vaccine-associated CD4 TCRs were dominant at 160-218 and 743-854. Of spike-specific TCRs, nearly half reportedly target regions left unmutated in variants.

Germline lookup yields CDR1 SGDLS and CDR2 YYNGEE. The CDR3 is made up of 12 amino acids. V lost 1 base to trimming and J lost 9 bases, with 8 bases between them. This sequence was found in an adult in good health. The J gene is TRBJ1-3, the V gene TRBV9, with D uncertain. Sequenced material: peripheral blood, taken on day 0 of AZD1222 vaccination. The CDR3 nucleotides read TGTGCCAGCAGCGTACCCAGCGGCACCATATATTTT. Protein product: CASSVPSGTIYF.